The 18 T cell receptor beta chains below were found in one sample sequenced in a study of cytomegalovirus exposure and HLA in healthy donors. With 60 Vbeta and 13 Jbeta primers, the PCR was carried out. This table comes from immunoSEQ multiplex PCR, and its TCRdb copy is limited to in-frame clones, with some not included. The table lists some 70,000 clones, roughly 82% of them singletons. The material sequenced was PBMCs. The source is a man in his late teens or twenties in good health and CMV-seronegative.

V is TRBV23-1 and J is TRBJ2-7; D perhaps matches TRBD2 (5 bases). TRBV23-1 is placed among ORFs of uncertain function. CDR3 length: 12 residues. V was shortened by 2 bases and J by 9 bases, with 11 bases between the two germline ends. CDR3: CASSQPNRGQYF. The CDR3 bases are TGCGCCAGCAGTCAACCAAATCGGGGGCAGTACTTC.

The chain couples TRBV5-6 to TRBJ2-3; D might be TRBD2 (6 bases). The V and J ends lost 1 base and 2 bases respectively, with 17 bases between them. From germline, CDR1 is SGHDT and CDR2 YYEEEE. This CDR3 comprises 17 residues. CDR3 DNA: TGTGCCAGCAGCTTGAGGTCCGCAGGGACTCTCACAGATACGCAGTATTTT. It translates to CASSLRSAGTLTDTQYF. Using reference TRBV5-6 and TRBJ2-3 for the parts outside the CDR3, the full variable domain is DAGVTQSPTHLIKTRGQQVTLRCSPKSGHDTVSWYQQALGQGPQFIFQYYEEEERQRGNFPDRFSGHQFPNYSSELNVNALLLGDSALYLCASSLRSAGTLTDTQYFGPGTRLTVL.

The V call is TRBV2, the J call TRBJ2-1, with TRBD2 matching 12 bases. The trim removed 5 bases at V and 2 bases at J, leaving 1 base unmatched. The germline CDR1 and CDR2 sequences are SNHLY and FYNNEI. This CDR3 has 15 amino acids. CDR3 region: CASSWTSGTYNEQFF. The CDR3 DNA reads TGTGCCAGCAGTTGGACTAGCGGGACCTACAATGAGCAGTTCTTC.

The chain recombines TRBV7-6 with TRBJ1-5; 7 bases line up with TRBD1. There are 15 residues in the CDR3. V trimming: 5 bases; J trimming: 5 bases; junction bases outside the gene matches: 9. CDR1 SGHVS and CDR2 FNYEAQ come from the germline V gene. This CDR3 is CASSRTAGTDQPQHF. The CDR3 bases are TGTGCCAGCAGCCGCACTGCCGGGACAGATCAGCCCCAGCATTTT.

This clone has a handful of counts. J is TRBJ1-1 and V is TRBV30, with a weak D call TRBD1 (6 bases). Germline CDR1 is GTSNPN and CDR2 is SVGIG (reference sequence). This CDR3 spans 14 amino acids. V lost 3 bases, J lost 6 bases, and 17 bases lay in between. The CDR3 DNA reads TGTGCCTGGAGAAATTGGGGGGGCTCTTCTGAAGCTTTCTTT. Its translation: CAWRNWGGSSEAFF.

This sequence joins TRBV6-6 and TRBJ1-5; TRBD1 is a possible D gene (6 bases). This CDR3 is 15 amino acids long. CDR1 and CDR2 (germline): MNHNY, SVGAGI (reference sequence). The ends were cut back, 2 bases at V and 4 bases at J, with 12 bases in the middle. The CDR3 coding sequence is TGTGCCAGCAGTTACCCGGGGGGCGCGAATCAGCCCCAGCATTTT. Protein product: CASSYPGGANQPQHF.

This clone was seen only once. The chain couples TRBV7-9 to TRBJ1-2, with TRBD1 matching 8 bases. The J segment lost 13 bases and the V segment lost 1 base, leaving 8 bases of the junction unmatched. CDR3 length equals 13 residues. CDR1 and CDR2 (germline): SEHNR, FQNEAQ (reference sequence). The CDR3: CASSLDSGQGVTF. CDR3 DNA: TGTGCCAGCAGCTTAGACTCAGGACAGGGAGTCACCTTC.

The chain uses TRBV6-1 and TRBJ2-7, with D perhaps TRBD1 (5 bases). This CDR3 spans 15 amino acids. The germline gives CDR1 MNHNS, CDR2 SASEGT. V lost 7 bases, J lost 3 bases, and 19 bases lay in between. The CDR3 loop is CASKTRVPSGYEQYF. For the CDR3, the DNA is TGTGCCAGCAAAACCAGGGTGCCCTCGGGCTACGAGCAGTACTTC.

This rearrangement joins TRBV5-6 to TRBJ1-5; TRBD1 matches at 8 bases. Germline V gene sequence: CDR1 SGHDT, CDR2 YYEEEE. The J segment lost 6 bases and the V segment lost 4 bases, leaving 12 bases of the junction unmatched. The CDR3 sequence is 16 residues long. The CDR3 nucleotides are TGTGCCAGCAGCACAGGGGACAGGATGTTGGGTCAGCCCCAGCATTTT. As protein: CASSTGDRMLGQPQHF.

CDR3 in amino acids: CASSSYGGSYNEQFF. The CDR3 DNA reads TGTGCCAGCAGCTCATACGGTGGCTCCTACAATGAGCAGTTCTTC. This sequence joins TRBV7-3 and TRBJ2-1; D is undetermined. CDR1 is SGHTA and CDR2 is FQGTGA in the germline V gene. V was shortened by 4 bases and J by 0 bases, with 10 bases between the two germline ends. The CDR3 runs 15 residues.

J is TRBJ2-7 and V is TRBV2; 7 positions agree with TRBD1. The J segment lost 1 base and the V segment lost 5 bases, leaving 8 bases of the junction unmatched. This CDR3 is built from 15 residues. CDR1 and CDR2 (germline): SNHLY, FYNNEI. This chain's CDR3 is CASSKGQAKSYEQYF. Written as DNA, the CDR3 is TGTGCCAGCAGTAAAGGACAGGCCAAATCCTACGAGCAGTACTTC.

This clone was detected only a few times. The V call is TRBV5-1, the J call TRBJ1-2, with a possible D match to TRBD1 (6 bases). The CDR3 length is 13 residues. Trimming cost V 2 bases and J 2 bases, with 7 bases left between them. Per germline, CDR1 SGHRS and CDR2 YFSETQ. The CDR3 protein is CASSLGQNYGYTF. CDR3 coding DNA: TGCGCCAGCAGCTTAGGACAGAACTATGGCTACACCTTC. The complete variable domain, with remaining parts taken from reference TRBV5-1 and TRBJ1-2, reads KAGVTQTPRYLIKTRGQQVTLSCSPISGHRSVSWYQQTPGQGLQFLFEYFSETQRNKGNFPGRFSGRQFSNSRSEMNVSTLELGDSALYLCASSLGQNYGYTFGSGTRLTVV.

The chain combines TRBV6-6 with TRBJ1-3; D may be TRBD1 (6 bases). There are 15 residues in the CDR3. The V and J ends lost 0 bases and 2 bases respectively, with 8 bases between them. Looked up from germline, CDR1 is MNHNY and CDR2 is SVGAGI (reference sequence). CDR3 in amino acids: CASSYSPGAGNTIYF. The CDR3 DNA follows: TGTGCCAGCAGTTACTCGCCAGGGGCTGGAAACACCATATATTTT.

V is TRBV7-9 and J is TRBJ1-5; 7 bases fit TRBD1. V shed 4 bases and J 5 bases; nucleotides not matched to a gene: 2. This CDR3 contains 13 residues. Germline V gene sequence: CDR1 SEHNR, CDR2 FQNEAQ (reference sequence). The CDR3 loop is CASSSTGDQPQHF. The CDR3 nucleotides read TGTGCCAGCAGCTCAACAGGGGATCAGCCCCAGCATTTT.

The CDR3 spells CASSLYRGGELFF. CDR3 bases: TGTGCCAGCAGTTTATATAGGGGCGGGGAGCTGTTTTTT. The V gene is TRBV27, the J gene TRBJ2-2, with D perhaps matching TRBD1 (5 bases). This CDR3 has 13 amino acids. V lost 1 base and J 7 bases, leaving 7 bases between the germline ends. Germline CDR1 is MNHEY and CDR2 is SMNVEV (reference sequence).

V usage is TRBV5-6 and J usage is TRBJ2-7; maybe TRBD2 (6 bases). The length of the CDR3 is 14 residues. The V end lost 4 bases, the J end lost 3 bases, and 14 bases lay between the germline ends. The germline gives CDR1 SGHDT, CDR2 YYEEEE. This CDR3 reads CASSLRTINYEQYF. The CDR3 region has the DNA TGTGCCAGCAGCCTCAGGACTATCAACTACGAGCAGTACTTC.

The V gene is TRBV20-1, the J gene TRBJ1-4; TRBD1 might be the D (6 bases). The germline V and J ends were trimmed by 6 bases and 11 bases, with 13 bases remaining between them. In germline, CDR1 is DFQATT, CDR2 SNEGSKA (reference sequence). This CDR3 is built from 11 residues. The DNA of the CDR3 is TGCAGTGCGAAAGCAGGGGTGAAACTGTTTTTT. Encoded protein: CSAKAGVKLFF.

This rearrangement joins TRBV28 to TRBJ2-1; 10 positions match TRBD1. CDR3 length equals 15 residues. V lost 6 bases, J lost 6 bases, and 8 bases stayed unmatched. CDR1 and CDR2 from the germline V gene are MDHEN and SYDVKM. The CDR3 region has the DNA TGTGCCAGCAGAGAACCGGGACAGGGGACCAATGAGCAGTTCTTC. It yields the protein CASREPGQGTNEQFF.